This T cell receptor beta chain stems from a study of T cell repertoires in cytomegalovirus infection. Study-wide background: Matching HLA type, along with CMV infection, was indicated by public TCR beta signatures.

In the case of this clonotype: The antigen is unknown.

V dropped 2 bases and J dropped 2 bases, with 15 bases sitting between them. CDR3 length equals 16 residues. CDR1 is LGHDT, CDR2 YNNKEL, per germline (reference sequence). TCRdb re-called the reads through MiXCR, storing one row per CDR3 protein. The repertoire includes under 130,000 distinct CDR3 sequences, 35% to 50% of them detected once, and 74% sits in the top ten. The V gene is TRBV3-1, the J gene TRBJ1-2, with D maybe TRBD1 (6 bases). Sequencing used CD8+ T cells from cultured PBMCs, obtained from culture after CMV antigen stimulation. The TCR comes from a human donor in good health (CMV status not recorded). Some clones in this sample may be carry-over from other donors' samples. CDR3 coding DNA: TGTGCCAGCAGCCAACTCCCCAGGACAGAGAACTATGGCTACACCTTC. This codes for CASSQLPRTENYGYTF.